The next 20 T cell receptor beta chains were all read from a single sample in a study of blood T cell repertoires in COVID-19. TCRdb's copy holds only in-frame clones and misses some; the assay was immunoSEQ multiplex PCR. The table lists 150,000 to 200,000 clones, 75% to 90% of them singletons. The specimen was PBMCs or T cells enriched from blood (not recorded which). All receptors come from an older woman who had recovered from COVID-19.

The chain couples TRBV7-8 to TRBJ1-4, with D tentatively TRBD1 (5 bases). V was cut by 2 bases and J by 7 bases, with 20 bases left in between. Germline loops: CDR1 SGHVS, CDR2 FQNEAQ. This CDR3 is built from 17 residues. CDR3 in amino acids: CASSLNLGPREGEKLFF. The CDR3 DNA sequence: TGTGCCAGCAGCTTAAACCTAGGACCCAGGGAGGGTGAAAAACTGTTTTTT.

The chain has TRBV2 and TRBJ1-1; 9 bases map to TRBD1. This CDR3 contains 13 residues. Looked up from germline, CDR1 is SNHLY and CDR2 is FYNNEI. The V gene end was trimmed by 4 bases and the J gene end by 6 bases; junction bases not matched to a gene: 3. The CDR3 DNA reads TGTGCCAGCAGTGTTGGACAGGGGTCTGAAGCTTTCTTT. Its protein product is CASSVGQGSEAFF.

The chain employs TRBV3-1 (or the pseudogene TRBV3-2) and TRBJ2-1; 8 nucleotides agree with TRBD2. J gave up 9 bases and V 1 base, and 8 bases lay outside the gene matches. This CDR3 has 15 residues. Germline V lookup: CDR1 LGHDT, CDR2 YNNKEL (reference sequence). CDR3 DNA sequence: TGTGCCAGCAGCCAAGTGCCCGGGGGGGGTGGTGAGCAGTTCTTC. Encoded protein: CASSQVPGGGGEQFF.

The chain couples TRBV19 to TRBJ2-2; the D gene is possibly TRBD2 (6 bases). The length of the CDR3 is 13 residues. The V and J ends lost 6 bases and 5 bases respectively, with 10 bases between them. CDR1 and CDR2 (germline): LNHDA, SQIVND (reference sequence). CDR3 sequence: CASRPGTTGELFF. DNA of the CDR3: TGTGCCAGTAGACCTGGGACTACCGGGGAGCTGTTTTTT.

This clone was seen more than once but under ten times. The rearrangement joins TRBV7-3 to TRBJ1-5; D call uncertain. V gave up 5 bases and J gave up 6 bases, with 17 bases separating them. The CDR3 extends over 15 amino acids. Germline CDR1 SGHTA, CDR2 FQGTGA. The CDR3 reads CASSLLDEGGQPQHF. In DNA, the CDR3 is TGTGCCAGCAGCCTCCTGGATGAGGGTGGTCAGCCCCAGCATTTT.

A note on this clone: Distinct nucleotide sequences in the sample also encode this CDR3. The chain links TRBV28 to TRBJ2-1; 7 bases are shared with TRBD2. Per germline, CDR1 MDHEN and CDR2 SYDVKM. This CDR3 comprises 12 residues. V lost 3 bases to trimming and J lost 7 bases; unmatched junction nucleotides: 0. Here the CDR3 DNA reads TGTGCCAGCAGTTTGGGGGGGAATGAGCAGTTCTTC. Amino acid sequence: CASSLGGNEQFF.

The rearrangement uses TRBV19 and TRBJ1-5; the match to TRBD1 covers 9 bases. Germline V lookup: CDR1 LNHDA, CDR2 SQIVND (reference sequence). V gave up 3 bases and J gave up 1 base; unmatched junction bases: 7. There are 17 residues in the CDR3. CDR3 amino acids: CASSILQGAVSNQPQHF. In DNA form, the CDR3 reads TGTGCCAGTAGTATCCTACAGGGGGCCGTGAGCAATCAGCCCCAGCATTTT. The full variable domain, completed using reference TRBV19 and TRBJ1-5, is DGGITQSPKYLFRKEGQNVTLSCEQNLNHDAMYWYRQDPGQGLRLIYYSQIVNDFQKGDIAEGYSVSREKKESFPLTVTSAQKNPTAFYLCASSILQGAVSNQPQHFGDGTRLSIL.

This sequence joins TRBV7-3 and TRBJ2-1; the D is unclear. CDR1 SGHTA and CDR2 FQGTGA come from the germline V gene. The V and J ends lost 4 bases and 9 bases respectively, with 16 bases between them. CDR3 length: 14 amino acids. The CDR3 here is CASSSVASVAEQFF. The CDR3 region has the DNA TGTGCCAGCAGCTCGGTGGCGAGCGTGGCTGAGCAGTTCTTC. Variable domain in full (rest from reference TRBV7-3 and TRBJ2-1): GAGVSQTPSNKVTEKGKYVELRCDPISGHTALYWYRQSLGQGPEFLIYFQGTGAADDSGLPNDRFFAVRPEGSVSTLKIQRTERGDSAVYLCASSSVASVAEQFFGPGTRLTVL.

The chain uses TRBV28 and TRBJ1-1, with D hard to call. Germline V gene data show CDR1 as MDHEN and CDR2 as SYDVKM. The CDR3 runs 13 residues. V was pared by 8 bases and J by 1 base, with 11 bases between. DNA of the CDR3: TGTGCCAGCTGGGAGAGTAGGAACACTGAAGCTTTCTTT. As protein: CASWESRNTEAFF.

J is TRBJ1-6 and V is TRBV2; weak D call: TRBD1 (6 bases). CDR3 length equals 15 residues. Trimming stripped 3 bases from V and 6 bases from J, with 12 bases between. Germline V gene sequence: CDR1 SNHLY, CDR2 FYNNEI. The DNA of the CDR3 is TGTGCCAGCAGTGATCAGGGGCAGGGTAATTCACCCCTCCACTTT. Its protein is CASSDQGQGNSPLHF.

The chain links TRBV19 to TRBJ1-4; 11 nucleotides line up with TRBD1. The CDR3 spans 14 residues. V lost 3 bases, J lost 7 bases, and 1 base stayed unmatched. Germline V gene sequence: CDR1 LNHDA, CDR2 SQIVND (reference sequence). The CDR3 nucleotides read TGTGCCAGTAGTATGGGGACAGGGGGTGAAAAACTGTTTTTT. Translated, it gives CASSMGTGGEKLFF.

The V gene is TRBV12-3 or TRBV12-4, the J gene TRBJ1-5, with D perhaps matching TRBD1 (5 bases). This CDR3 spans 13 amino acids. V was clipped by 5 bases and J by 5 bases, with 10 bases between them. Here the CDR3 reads CASSPQEDQPQHF. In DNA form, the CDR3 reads TGTGCCAGCAGTCCACAGGAAGATCAGCCCCAGCATTTT.

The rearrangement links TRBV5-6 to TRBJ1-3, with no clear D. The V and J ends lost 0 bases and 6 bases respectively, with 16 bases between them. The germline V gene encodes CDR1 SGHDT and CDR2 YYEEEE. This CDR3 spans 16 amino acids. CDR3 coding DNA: TGTGCCAGCAGCTTGGCGCCCGGGAGGATCGAAAACACCATATATTTT. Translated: CASSLAPGRIENTIYF.

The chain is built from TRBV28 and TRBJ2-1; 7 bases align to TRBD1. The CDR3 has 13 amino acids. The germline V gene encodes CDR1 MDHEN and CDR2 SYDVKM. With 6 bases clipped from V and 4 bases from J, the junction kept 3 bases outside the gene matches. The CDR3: CASRDRRYNEQFF. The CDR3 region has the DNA TGTGCCAGCAGGGACAGGCGTTACAATGAGCAGTTCTTC.

This chain's CDR3 is CASSFTGGTQETQYF. CDR3 DNA: TGTGCCAGCAGCTTTACAGGGGGTACACAAGAGACCCAGTACTTC. This chain uses TRBV5-6 with TRBJ2-5; 8 bases match TRBD1. After removal of 2 bases from V and 2 bases from J, the junction contained 5 bases not matched to a gene. The CDR3 is 15 amino acids. Germline loops: CDR1 SGHDT, CDR2 YYEEEE. The variable domain in full, completed from reference TRBV5-6 and TRBJ2-5, reads DAGVTQSPTHLIKTRGQQVTLRCSPKSGHDTVSWYQQALGQGPQFIFQYYEEEERQRGNFPDRFSGHQFPNYSSELNVNALLLGDSALYLCASSFTGGTQETQYFGPGTRLLVL.

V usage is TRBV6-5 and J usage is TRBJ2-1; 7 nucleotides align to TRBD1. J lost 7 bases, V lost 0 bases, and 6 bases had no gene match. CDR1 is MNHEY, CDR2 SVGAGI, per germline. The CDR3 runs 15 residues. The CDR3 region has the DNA TGTGCCAGCAGTTACTCGACAGGGAGTTGGAATGAGCAGTTCTTC. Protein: CASSYSTGSWNEQFF.

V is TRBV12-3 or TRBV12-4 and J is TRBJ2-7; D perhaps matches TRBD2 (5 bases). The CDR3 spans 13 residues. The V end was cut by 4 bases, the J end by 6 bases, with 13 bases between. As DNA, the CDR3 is TGTGCCAGCAGTTCCAAAACGGGATCCGAGCAGTACTTC. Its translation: CASSSKTGSEQYF.

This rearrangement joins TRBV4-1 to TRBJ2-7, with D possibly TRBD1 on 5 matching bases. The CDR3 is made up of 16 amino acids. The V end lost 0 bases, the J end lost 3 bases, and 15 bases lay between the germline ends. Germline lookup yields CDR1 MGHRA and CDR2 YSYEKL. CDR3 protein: CASSQDPGRAGYEQYF. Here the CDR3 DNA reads TGCGCCAGCAGCCAAGATCCTGGCAGGGCAGGCTACGAGCAGTACTTC.

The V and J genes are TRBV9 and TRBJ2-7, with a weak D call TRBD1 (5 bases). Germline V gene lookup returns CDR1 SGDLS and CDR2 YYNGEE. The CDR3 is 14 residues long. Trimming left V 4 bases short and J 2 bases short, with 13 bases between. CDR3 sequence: CASSLGATTYEQYF. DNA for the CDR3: TGTGCCAGCAGCCTAGGGGCTACAACCTACGAGCAGTACTTC.

CDR3 DNA sequence: TGTGCCAGCAGCTTGGAGGGGCCCCACAGGGTACCCGAGGAGACCCAGTACTTC. It yields the protein CASSLEGPHRVPEETQYF. V and J are TRBV5-5 and TRBJ2-5; possible D gene TRBD1, 6 bases. V gave up 0 bases and J gave up 5 bases, with 23 bases separating them. The CDR3 is made up of 18 amino acids. The germline gives CDR1 SGHKS, CDR2 YYEKEE (reference sequence).